One sample yielded the 19 T cell receptor beta chains listed below, sequenced in a study of cytotoxic CD8 clonotypes in ibrutinib-treated CLL. Sequenced by immunoSEQ multiplex PCR; TCRdb stores in-frame clones only, minus some. The sample yields tens of thousands of clones, approximately 51% seen once. The sequences come from PBMCs, collected before ibrutinib treatment. The origin of the receptors is a human donor with chronic lymphocytic leukemia.

The rearrangement links TRBV4-1 to TRBJ2-1, with 12 bases fitting TRBD2. The ends lost 1 base at V and 8 bases at J; junction bases unmatched: 9. CDR1 and CDR2 (germline): MGHRA, YSYEKL. There are 17 residues in the CDR3. The CDR3 nucleotides read TGCGCCAGCAGCCAAGTGGCTAGCGGGGGGGCCGTCTATGAGCAGTTCTTC. It specifies CASSQVASGGAVYEQFF.

As concerns this clone: Other nucleotide sequences in the sample specify the same CDR3. The gene calls are TRBV6-5 and TRBJ1-1; no firm D call. In germline, CDR1 is MNHEY, CDR2 SVGAGI. The length of the CDR3 is 14 residues. Trimming removed 6 bases at V and 1 base at J, with 12 bases between. The CDR3 nucleotides read TGTGCCAGCAGCTCACGGACGGGGAACACTGAAGCTTTCTTT. It translates to CASSSRTGNTEAFF.

This chain joins TRBV27 and TRBJ2-5; 12 bases fit TRBD2. The germline V gene encodes CDR1 MNHEY and CDR2 SMNVEV (reference sequence). Losses at the gene ends were 5 bases for V and 7 bases for J; bases not matched to a gene: 11. The CDR3 is made up of 16 amino acids. The CDR3 loop is CASSPWTSGVVVTQYF. The CDR3 DNA reads TGTGCCAGCAGTCCATGGACTAGCGGGGTCGTGGTGACCCAGTACTTC.

V is TRBV5-1 and J is TRBJ1-4, with D possibly TRBD1 on 5 matching bases. CDR1 SGHRS and CDR2 YFSETQ come from the germline V gene. V gave up 4 bases and J gave up 2 bases, with 6 bases separating them. The CDR3 runs to 13 residues. The CDR3, as DNA: TGCGCCAGCAGCGGGGGTACTAATGAAAAACTGTTTTTT. Translated, it gives CASSGGTNEKLFF.

The V and J genes are TRBV5-1 and TRBJ2-7; TRBD1 might be the D (6 bases). Germline assignment: CDR1 SGHRS and CDR2 YFSETQ. V was trimmed by 4 bases and J by 4 bases, leaving 18 bases between them. CDR3 length: 15 amino acids. DNA for the CDR3: TGCGCCAGCAGCGAGTGGGGGACATCGGCTTACGAGCAGTACTTC. The encoded protein is CASSEWGTSAYEQYF.

The J gene is TRBJ2-5, the V gene TRBV5-3; the D gene is possibly TRBD1 (6 bases). TRBV5-3 has ORF status, its function being uncertain. V dropped 0 bases and J dropped 1 base, with 13 bases sitting between them. The CDR3 spans 16 residues. CDR3 coding DNA: TGTGCCAGAAGCTTGGTGGCAGGGGTCGGCCAAGAGACCCAGTACTTC. The encoded protein is CARSLVAGVGQETQYF.

This clone was observed a single time. The rearrangement uses TRBV7-9 and TRBJ2-5; D could derive from TRBD1 or TRBD2 (6 bases each). Trimming stripped 1 base from V and 5 bases from J, with 11 bases between. CDR1 and CDR2 from the germline V gene are SEHNR and FQNEAQ (reference sequence). CDR3 length: 14 residues. The CDR3 loop is CASSLVGGPETQYF. The CDR3 nucleotides are TGTGCCAGCAGCTTAGTTGGGGGGCCGGAGACCCAGTACTTC.

There are a few counts of this clone. The chain uses TRBV10-3 and TRBJ1-4; 7 bases map to TRBD1. V lost 8 bases and J lost 0; bases outside the gene matches: 3. The CDR3 length is 14 residues. Germline assignment: CDR1 ENHRY and CDR2 SYGVKD. The CDR3 loop is CAIRGTATNEKLFF. DNA of the CDR3: TGTGCCATCCGAGGGACAGCAACTAATGAAAAACTGTTTTTT.

The chain employs TRBV4-1 and TRBJ1-1, with a weak D call TRBD1 (6 bases). Germline loops: CDR1 MGHRA, CDR2 YSYEKL. The CDR3 totals 15 residues. Between the trimmed V and J ends, which lost 1 base and 7 bases, there was a span of 16 bases. The CDR3 nucleotides read TGCGCCAGCAGCCAAGTGGACAGACGGGTCGTTGAAGCTTTCTTT. This sequence encodes CASSQVDRRVVEAFF.

The genes are TRBV27 and TRBJ1-1; no clear D. The CDR3 sequence is 12 residues long. CDR1 is MNHEY and CDR2 is SMNVEV in the germline V gene (reference sequence). V dropped 4 bases and J dropped 4 bases, with 7 bases sitting between them. The CDR3 bases are TGTGCCAGCAGTTCCGAGCCCACTGAAGCTTTCTTT. Protein: CASSSEPTEAFF.

This clone was counted between two and nine times. This chain connects TRBV2 to TRBJ2-7; unclear D gene. V lost 6 bases and J lost 4, with 10 bases in between. The CDR3 extends over 12 amino acids. Germline assignment: CDR1 SNHLY and CDR2 FYNNEI. In nucleotides, the CDR3 is TGTGCCAGCAGCCCCGGGCTTTACGAGCAGTACTTC. Translation gives CASSPGLYEQYF.

V and J are TRBV5-1 and TRBJ2-7; D unresolved. Germline loops: CDR1 SGHRS, CDR2 YFSETQ. This CDR3 has 15 residues. Trimming stripped 3 bases from V and 2 bases from J, with 15 bases between. For the CDR3, the DNA is TGCGCCAGCAGCTCGGCGAAGGGTCTTGCCTACGAGCAGTACTTC. It is translated as CASSSAKGLAYEQYF.

This chain uses TRBV5-1 with TRBJ2-7; D possibly matches TRBD1 or TRBD2 (6 bases each). CDR3 length: 16 amino acids. V was pared by 0 bases and J by 2 bases, with 15 bases between. Germline V gene lookup returns CDR1 SGHRS and CDR2 YFSETQ. The CDR3 loop reads CASSLAGGQTTYEQYF. DNA of the CDR3: TGCGCCAGCAGCTTGGCCGGGGGCCAGACTACCTACGAGCAGTACTTC.

By share, this clone counts as medium-sized. The J gene is TRBJ2-3, the V gene TRBV4-1; TRBD1 or TRBD2 may be the D gene (6 bases each). Germline V lookup: CDR1 MGHRA, CDR2 YSYEKL. Trimming removed 4 bases at V and 4 bases at J, with 12 bases between. The CDR3 contains 14 residues. CDR3 bases: TGCGCCAGCAGCCTGCTCCGGGGGCCAGATACGCAGTATTTT. Protein product: CASSLLRGPDTQYF.

This chain connects TRBV4-1 to TRBJ1-5; TRBD1 is a possible D gene (5 bases). This CDR3 contains 16 residues. With 3 bases removed from V and 0 bases from J, the gap between germline ends came to 12 bases. From germline, CDR1 is MGHRA and CDR2 YSYEKL. The CDR3 DNA follows: TGCGCCAGCAGCCATCCCCAGGGAAATAGCAATCAGCCCCAGCATTTT. It is translated as CASSHPQGNSNQPQHF.

J is TRBJ2-7 and V is TRBV5-1; 10 bases are a match to TRBD1. J gave up 6 bases and V 0 bases, and 9 bases lay outside the gene matches. This CDR3 has 16 residues. Looked up from germline, CDR1 is SGHRS and CDR2 is YFSETQ. The DNA for the CDR3 is TGCGCCAGCAGCTTGGGATTTCGGGACAGGGGATCCGAGCAGTACTTC. It codes for CASSLGFRDRGSEQYF.

The gene calls are TRBV6-5 and TRBJ2-7; TRBD1 might be the D (5 bases). CDR1 MNHEY and CDR2 SVGAGI come from the germline V gene. The CDR3 spans 15 residues. V lost 2 bases and J 4 bases, leaving 15 bases between the germline ends. This CDR3 is CASSYLAGFGYEQYF. In nucleotides, the CDR3 is TGTGCCAGCAGTTACCTCGCAGGGTTTGGTTACGAGCAGTACTTC.

This clone was seen at least ten times. The V and J genes are TRBV6-1 and TRBJ2-3; D unresolved. Trimming removed 10 bases at V and 4 bases at J, with 15 bases between. Germline assignment: CDR1 MNHNS and CDR2 SASEGT. The CDR3 is made up of 13 amino acids. CDR3: CATTVPAADTQYF. CDR3 DNA sequence: TGTGCCACGACGGTCCCGGCCGCAGATACGCAGTATTTT.

This sequence joins TRBV27 and TRBJ1-2, with D possibly matching TRBD1 (5 bases). Trimming pared 4 bases from V and 2 bases from J, leaving 11 bases between. Per germline, CDR1 MNHEY and CDR2 SMNVEV (reference sequence). The CDR3 has 14 amino acids. The CDR3 sequence is CASSSGTMNYGYTF. Here the CDR3 DNA reads TGTGCCAGCAGTTCCGGGACGATGAACTATGGCTACACCTTC.